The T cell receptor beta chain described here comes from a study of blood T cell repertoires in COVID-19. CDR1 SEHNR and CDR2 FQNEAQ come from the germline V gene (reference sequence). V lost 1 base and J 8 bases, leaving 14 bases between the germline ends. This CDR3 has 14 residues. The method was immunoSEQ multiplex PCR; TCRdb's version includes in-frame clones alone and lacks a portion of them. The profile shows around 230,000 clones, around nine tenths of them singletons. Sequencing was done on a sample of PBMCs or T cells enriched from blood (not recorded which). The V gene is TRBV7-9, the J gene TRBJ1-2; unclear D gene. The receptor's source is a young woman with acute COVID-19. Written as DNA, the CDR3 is TGTGCCAGCAGCTTAGTCGGGGTTACTCGAGGCTACACCTTC. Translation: CASSLVGVTRGYTF.